The TCR beta chain under discussion was sequenced for a study of shared clonotypes between healthy human individuals. Study-wide context: Each donor's CD4 naive and CD4 memory cells filled three plates apiece, CD8 naive two, and CD8 memory one. General study findings and limits: The naive CD4 repertoires of several donors were compared, and approximately 5% of clonotypes were shared. The generation probabilities recorded for non-shared clonotypes fell below those of clonotypes shared by all four donors.

Clones were sequenced by immunoSEQ multiplex PCR, and TCRdb holds only the in-frame ones, with some missing. The table shows approximately 330,000 clones, with roughly 70% occurring only once. Each of the donors was a healthy adult who was HIV-negative and had not had a recent acute infection or vaccination. Details on this clone: The antigen is undetermined.

Sequencing was performed on memory CD4+ T cells sorted from blood. Subset specified: CD45RA-negative fraction. The sequence was collected from a man aged 25 to 45 in good health.

CDR3 loop: CASSLTSGRRDTQYF. CDR3 in DNA: TGTGCCAGCAGCCTTACTAGCGGGAGAAGGGATACGCAGTATTTT. The chain couples TRBV7-2 to TRBJ2-3; 11 positions match TRBD2. The CDR3 totals 15 residues. The J segment lost 6 bases and the V segment lost 5 bases, leaving 7 bases of the junction unmatched. Germline CDR1 is SGHTA and CDR2 is FQGNSA.